These 2 T cell receptor beta chains were sequenced from one sample in a study of cytomegalovirus exposure and HLA in healthy donors. The PCR had 60 Vbeta and 13 Jbeta primers. Using immunoSEQ multiplex PCR, the repertoire was profiled, and TCRdb retains in-frame clones only, with some absent. Here the sample spans approximately 71,000 clones, roughly 70% being singletons. Material for sequencing was PBMCs. All receptors come from a woman between 35 and 50 years old in good health and CMV-seropositive.

The chain is built from TRBV9 and TRBJ1-1; TRBD1 matches 7 bases. The CDR3 runs 15 residues. Germline-derived CDR1 and CDR2 are SGDLS and YYNGEE. After removal of 4 bases from V and 3 bases from J, the junction contained 9 bases not matched to a gene. CDR3 bases: TGTGCCAGCAGCCCAAGGACAGGCTTCGACACTGAAGCTTTCTTT. It encodes CASSPRTGFDTEAFF.

This chain joins TRBV12-5 and TRBJ1-5; TRBD1 aligns across 8 bases. The CDR3 contains 13 residues. In germline, CDR1 is LGHNT, CDR2 FRNRAP. V dropped 6 bases and J dropped 7; count of bases not matched to a gene: 5. CDR3 sequence (DNA): TGTGCTAGTGGCCGACAGGGGTGGCAGCCCCAGCATTTT. Amino acid sequence: CASGRQGWQPQHF.